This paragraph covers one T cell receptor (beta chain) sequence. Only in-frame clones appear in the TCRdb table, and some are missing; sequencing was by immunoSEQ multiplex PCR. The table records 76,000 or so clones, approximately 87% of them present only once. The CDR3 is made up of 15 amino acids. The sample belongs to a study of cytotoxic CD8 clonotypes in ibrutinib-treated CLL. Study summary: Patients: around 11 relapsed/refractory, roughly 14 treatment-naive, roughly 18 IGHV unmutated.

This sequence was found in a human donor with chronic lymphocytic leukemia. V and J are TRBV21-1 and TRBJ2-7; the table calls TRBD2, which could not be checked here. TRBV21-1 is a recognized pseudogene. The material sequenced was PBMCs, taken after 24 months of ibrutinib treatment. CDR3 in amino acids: CASSKVAGAGYEQYF. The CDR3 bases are TGTGCCAGCAGCAAGGTTGCGGGAGCGGGCTACGAGCAGTACTTC.